This TCR beta chain appears in the sequencing data of a study of brain T cells in children with intractable seizures (dated by TCRdb to the early 2020s). Regarding the complete study: Resected brain tissue from 50 or so pediatric epilepsy surgery cases was initially screened for immune gene transcripts with a NanoString immunology panel. Among the approximately twelve selected surgery cases, pre-surgery blood was additionally sequenced for eight, leaving four cases with brain tissue only. What the study reported, not specific to this receptor: Because sequencing depth differed between pre- and post-surgery blood, the absence of clones from the pre-surgery sample may reflect undersampling. The patients' HCMV serostatus was not known, and viral specificity was inferred solely from CDR3 sequence similarity.

In the case of this clone: Its recognized antigen is unknown. Base qualities are missing; no much larger clone stands one base away.

TCR beta chain sequences were generated from genomic DNA using the immunoSEQ assay. The original pipeline was this. Any CDR3 sequence that did not begin with the conserved framework cysteine at position 104 was removed by hand. To get clonality, the normalized Shannon's Diversity Index was subtracted from one, giving values from 0 (maximal diversity) to 1 (oligoclonal). Chi-squared comparison-of-proportions tests were used to check whether the frequency of the same CDR3 differed between samples, for example brain versus blood. Public clonotypes were found by searching immuneACCESS, and the VDJdb browser was used to assess similarity to known antiviral clonotypes. The immuneACCESS repertoire file appears here via TCRdb, limited to in-frame rearrangements. These files lack a portion of the clones; in checked studies, under half of the deficit traces to unresolved V genes, and the cause of the others is not known. The V and J calls and clone size were taken over from that table, and D and trimming were inferred from the DNA. This sample has about 340,000 clones in its table, and over 90% of those were observed once. Roughly 5.7% of the sample rests with the top ten.

The CDR3 holds 11 amino acids from the cysteine to the phenylalanine. The entry retains the CDR3 DNA only, 33 bases that are in frame from base 1. Cut back by 0 bases and 9 bases, the V and J ends lie 6 bases apart. From the germline V gene (reference sequence), CDR1 is DFQATT and CDR2 is SNEGSKA. Interpreted using the paper, the time point label stands for: blood from clinic visit 5 months post-surgery; TSC patient then seizure free. Surgery cases with the highest brain T cell transcript signatures were selected for TCR beta chain sequencing of brain tissue and, where available, blood. Prior to surgery, the patients had been treated with at least one anti-epileptic drug. The TCR-sequenced patients were children whose drug-resistant epilepsy was caused by tuberous sclerosis complex, focal cortical dysplasia, Rasmussen encephalitis or hemimegalencephaly. The Monarch genomic DNA purification kit was used to extract bulk genomic DNA from unsorted brain tissue and from whole blood.

This specimen was peripheral blood, taken roughly 5 months after surgery. The receptor was isolated from a boy in the first two years of life with tuberous sclerosis and intractable seizures. The V gene is TRBV20-1 and the J gene is TRBJ2-1, and perhaps TRBD2 as D gene, on 5 matching bases. CDR3 region: CSAREGVEQFF. The DNA reads as follows: TGCAGTGCTAGAGAGGGAGTTGAGCAGTTCTTC.